Shown below are 2 T cell receptor beta chains from a single sample sequenced in a study of cytomegalovirus exposure and HLA in healthy donors. It was with 60 Vbeta and 13 Jbeta primers that the PCR ran. Method: immunoSEQ multiplex PCR; TCRdb's copy keeps in-frame clones and lacks some. The sample yields about 130,000 clones, 74% seen once. The sequenced material came from PBMCs. These receptors were collected from a woman aged 45-59 years in good health and CMV-seropositive.

The V gene is TRBV5-6, the J gene TRBJ1-1; no clear D. The V end lost 3 bases, the J end lost 3 bases, and 6 bases lay between the germline ends. Germline V gives CDR1 SGHDT, CDR2 YYEEEE. The CDR3 length is 12 residues. CDR3 amino acids: CASSSGHTEAFF. The CDR3 nucleotides are TGTGCCAGCAGCTCTGGCCACACTGAAGCTTTCTTT.

The chain links TRBV5-6 to TRBJ1-1; D is unclear. The CDR3 is 15 residues long. Germline V gene lookup returns CDR1 SGHDT and CDR2 YYEEEE. V was pared by 2 bases and J by 0 bases, with 11 bases between. The CDR3 nucleotides read TGTGCCAGCAGCTTAGGATGGAGCCTGAACACTGAAGCTTTCTTT. Translation gives CASSLGWSLNTEAFF.